Sequencing of this T cell receptor (beta chain) was carried out in a study of blood T cell repertoires in COVID-19. With V trimmed by 3 bases and J by 5 bases, 11 bases remained unmatched. CDR1 and CDR2 (germline): SGHDT, YYEEEE. There are 17 residues in the CDR3. The method was immunoSEQ multiplex PCR; TCRdb's version includes in-frame clones alone and lacks a portion of them. The sample carries some 150,000 clones, 75% to 80% recorded once. Participants were placed into cohorts based on the clinical history they reported. Cohort 3 donors counted as recovered after two negative PCRs, clearance, or resolved symptoms.

This sequence was found in a woman aged 45 to 65 who had recovered from COVID-19. The sequenced sample was PBMCs or T cells enriched from blood (not recorded which). The genes are TRBV5-6 and TRBJ1-4; 9 bases align to TRBD1. CDR3 sequence (DNA): TGTGCCAGCAGCTGGGGACAGGGATCTAATCGGAATGAAAAACTGTTTTTT. The encoded protein is CASSWGQGSNRNEKLFF.